This is a list of T cell receptor beta chains from one sample in a study of regulatory T cells in long-lasting Graves disease. TCRdb re-analysed the multiplex PCR reads in MiXCR, keeping a single row per CDR3 protein. The sample carries hundreds of thousands of distinct CDR3 sequences, 16% recorded once. These data were likewise used in another study, on T cells in Graves' hyperthyroidism and ophthalmopathy.

The source was peripheral blood mononuclear cells (PBMCs), collected at new diagnosis, from a patient treated with antithyroid drugs. All receptors derive from a woman in her 30s with Graves disease. CDR3s include the opening cysteine and the closing phenylalanine or tryptophan. The D gene is left open where the match is weak. Only some rows state a clone size, as once, few, many or a class for expanded clones.

v_call	cdr3_length	clone_size	d_call	j_call	cdr3_aa	cdr3_nt
TRBV20-1	18	NA	TRBD2	TRBJ2-7	CSAREGTGFSGSTYVQYF	TGCAGTGCTAGAGAAGGGACCGGGTTCAGCGGGAGCACGTACGTGCAGTACTTC
TRBV12-3/TRBV12-4	13	many	NA	TRBJ1-1	CASTLREGTEAFF	TGTGCCAGCACCCTTAGGGAGGGTACTGAAGCTTTCTTT
TRBV12-3/TRBV12-4	17	few	TRBD2	TRBJ2-3	CASSFAGTTPSTDTQYF	TGTGCCAGCAGTTTTGCCGGGACTACCCCCAGCACAGATACGCAGTATTTT
TRBV7-2	13	NA	NA	TRBJ2-7	CASTFPPYDEQYF	TGTGCCAGCACCTTCCCGCCGTATGATGAGCAGTACTTC
TRBV19	14	few	TRBD1	TRBJ1-1	CASSIVTGGKEAFF	TGTGCCAGTAGTATCGTGACAGGGGGAAAGGAAGCTTTCTTT
TRBV19	13	many	NA	TRBJ2-7	CASRNRGTYEQYF	TGTGCCAGTAGGAACCGGGGTACCTACGAGCAGTACTTC
TRBV7-3	13	NA	NA	TRBJ2-7	CASSLSVSYEQYF	TGTGCCAGCAGCTTATCTGTGAGTTACGAGCAGTACTTC
TRBV5-4	14	few	NA	TRBJ1-2	CASSLRPSQYGYTF	TGTGCCAGCAGCTTGCGGCCCAGTCAGTATGGCTACACCTTC
TRBV6-1	13	many	NA	TRBJ1-5	CASSGQRNQPQHF	TGTGCCAGCAGCGGACAGCGGAATCAGCCCCAGCATTTT
TRBV20-1	10	few	NA	TRBJ2-7	CSAEGNEQYF	TGCAGTGCTGAGGGGAACGAGCAGTACTTC
TRBV30	10	many	NA	TRBJ1-1	CAWMSTVAFF	TGTGCCTGGATGTCTACAGTAGCTTTCTTT
TRBV3-1	14	NA	NA	TRBJ2-3	CASSHDTGPDTQYF	TGTGCCAGCAGCCATGACACAGGGCCGGATACGCAGTATTTT
TRBV7-8	16	NA	NA	TRBJ1-6	CASSPARGENNSPLHF	TGTGCCAGCAGCCCGGCGAGGGGGGAGAATAATTCACCCCTCCACTTT
TRBV7-2	17	NA	TRBD1	TRBJ2-6	CASQPTGGRSGANVLTF	TGTGCCAGCCAGCCTACAGGGGGTCGCTCTGGGGCCAACGTCCTGACTTTC
TRBV18	13	NA	TRBD2	TRBJ2-7	CASSPGLANEQYF	TGTGCCAGCTCACCGGGACTAGCGAACGAGCAGTACTTC
TRBV20-1	15	NA	NA	TRBJ1-3	CSGTDYGGTGNTIYF	TGCAGTGGCACAGACTATGGGGGAACTGGAAACACCATATATTTT
TRBV3-1	15	many	NA	TRBJ1-2	CASRLSGQGSYGYTF	TGTGCCAGCAGGTTATCTGGGCAGGGCAGCTATGGCTACACCTTC
TRBV4-2	16	NA	TRBD1	TRBJ1-1	CASSQPGTGREVGAFF	TGTGCCAGCAGCCAACCAGGGACAGGGAGGGAGGTTGGAGCTTTCTTT
TRBV4-1	12	NA	NA	TRBJ2-1	CASSQTGTEQFF	TGCGCCAGCAGCCAGACCGGGACTGAGCAGTTCTTC
TRBV19	13	NA	NA	TRBJ2-7	CASRLAGGGEQYF	TGTGCCAGTAGGCTGGCAGGGGGGGGCGAGCAGTACTTC
TRBV30	14	many	NA	TRBJ1-1	CAWSIGLRDTEAFF	TGTGCCTGGAGTATAGGACTCCGGGACACTGAAGCTTTCTTT
TRBV30	15	many	NA	TRBJ1-4	CAWSVGRTDNEKLFF	TGTGCCTGGAGTGTGGGTAGGACAGATAATGAAAAACTGTTTTTT
TRBV5-1	17	many	NA	TRBJ2-1	CASSYYGGRGSYNEQFF	TGCGCCAGCTCCTATTACGGGGGCCGTGGATCCTACAATGAGCAGTTCTTC
TRBV6-2/TRBV6-3	10	NA	NA	TRBJ1-2	CASGNWGYTF	TGTGCCAGCGGGAACTGGGGCTACACCTTC
TRBV19	15	many	NA	TRBJ2-5	CASSMAITLQETQYF	TGTGCCAGTAGTATGGCCATAACCTTGCAAGAGACCCAGTACTTC
TRBV5-1	16	many	NA	TRBJ1-1	CASSTRTRTQNTEAFF	TGCGCCAGCAGCACACGGACACGGACCCAAAACACTGAAGCTTTCTTT
TRBV11-2	16	many	TRBD2	TRBJ2-2	CASSLGLAGGHGELFF	TGTGCCAGCAGCTTAGGACTAGCGGGAGGTCACGGGGAGCTGTTTTTT
TRBV18	17	NA	TRBD2	TRBJ2-1	CASSPASLAGDRFEQFF	TGTGCCAGCTCACCAGCTTCCTTAGCGGGAGATCGGTTTGAGCAGTTCTTC
TRBV24-1	17	NA	NA	TRBJ2-3	CATSDTLIGGITDTQYF	TGTGCCACCAGTGACACGTTGATAGGGGGGATCACAGATACGCAGTATTTT
TRBV19	15	NA	NA	TRBJ1-1	CASKLKTVVNTEAFF	TGTGCCAGTAAGCTGAAGACAGTCGTGAACACTGAAGCTTTCTTT
TRBV12-3/TRBV12-4	14	many	NA	TRBJ1-4	CASSFTGVGEKLFF	TGTGCCAGCAGTTTTACCGGGGTGGGCGAAAAACTGTTTTTT
TRBV6-2/TRBV6-3	14	few	NA	TRBJ2-1	CASKTQSSYNEQFF	TGTGCCAGCAAAACTCAGAGCTCCTACAATGAGCAGTTCTTC
TRBV12-3/TRBV12-4	12	many	NA	TRBJ2-4	CASSYGTTIQYF	TGTGCCAGCAGTTATGGGACAACCATTCAGTACTTC
TRBV3-1	14	few	NA	TRBJ2-5	CASSQAGLKETQYF	TGTGCCAGCAGCCAGGCCGGACTGAAAGAGACCCAGTACTTC
TRBV7-2	17	few	NA	TRBJ2-2	CASSLSFGRAVTGELFF	TGTGCCAGCAGCTTAAGTTTCGGACGAGCGGTCACCGGGGAGCTGTTTTTT
TRBV10-3	15	many	TRBD1	TRBJ2-7	CAISEQGTGAYEQYF	TGTGCCATCAGTGAGCAGGGGACAGGGGCCTACGAGCAGTACTTC
TRBV7-3	15	NA	NA	TRBJ1-6	CASSLEAGVYSPLHF	TGTGCCAGCAGCTTAGAGGCAGGGGTTTATTCACCCCTCCACTTT
TRBV11-2	15	few	NA	TRBJ2-1	CASSSFRGPYNEQFF	TGTGCCAGCAGCTCCTTCAGGGGACCTTACAATGAGCAGTTCTTC
TRBV30	13	few	NA	TRBJ2-4	CAWSVRGSSIQYF	TGTGCCTGGAGTGTTCGGGGGTCAAGCATTCAGTACTTC
TRBV20-1	14	few	NA	TRBJ1-5	CSASRDVPNQPQHF	TGCAGTGCTAGCCGGGACGTTCCCAATCAGCCCCAGCATTTT